The rows below give T cell receptor beta chains drawn from one sample of a study of shared clonotypes between healthy human individuals. Method: immunoSEQ multiplex PCR; TCRdb's copy keeps in-frame clones and lacks some. The table records approximately 700,000 clones, around 78% of them present only once. Sequenced sample: memory CD4+ T cells sorted from blood. The receptor set was obtained from a woman under 40 in good health. The CDR3 runs from the conserved cysteine through the conserved F or W. D genes are given only for firm matches. Clone size appears in some rows only: once, few, many, or a class for an expanded clone.

cdr3_nt: TGTGCCAGCAGTGAATTTACAGATACGCAGTATTTT
cdr3_aa: CASSEFTDTQYF
v_call: TRBV2
j_call: TRBJ2-3
d_call: NA
clone_size: NA

cdr3_nt: TGCGCCAGCAGTCAAGAGACAGGGAGCACTGAAGCTTTCTTT
cdr3_aa: CASSQETGSTEAFF
v_call: TRBV23-1
j_call: TRBJ1-1
d_call: TRBD1
clone_size: NA

cdr3_nt: TGCGCCAGCAGCTTGGGGGCGGGGAGCACAGATACGCAGTATTTT
cdr3_aa: CASSLGAGSTDTQYF
v_call: TRBV5-1
j_call: TRBJ2-3
d_call: NA
clone_size: NA

cdr3_nt: TGTGCCAGCAGTGAGGTAGCTAACACCGGGGAGCTGTTTTTT
cdr3_aa: CASSEVANTGELFF
v_call: TRBV6-6
j_call: TRBJ2-2
d_call: NA
clone_size: NA

cdr3_nt: TGTGCCAGCAGCTTTCGGGAGGGCCCTACAGATACGCAGTATTTT
cdr3_aa: CASSFREGPTDTQYF
v_call: TRBV11-3
j_call: TRBJ2-3
d_call: TRBD2
clone_size: NA

cdr3_nt: TGCGCCAGCAGCCATCAACTAGCAGTCAATGAGCAGTTCTTC
cdr3_aa: CASSHQLAVNEQFF
v_call: TRBV4-1
j_call: TRBJ2-1
d_call: NA
clone_size: few

cdr3_nt: TGTGCCAGCACCCCGGAAGGTTTTACTGAAGCTTTCTTT
cdr3_aa: CASTPEGFTEAFF
v_call: TRBV21-1
j_call: TRBJ1-1
d_call: NA
clone_size: NA

cdr3_nt: TGTGCCAGCAGCTTTAGTACTAGCGGGATTGGCGGGGAGCTGTTTTTT
cdr3_aa: CASSFSTSGIGGELFF
v_call: TRBV11-2
j_call: TRBJ2-2
d_call: TRBD2
clone_size: once

cdr3_nt: TGCGCCAGCAGATCCGGGACCGCGAACACCGGGGAGCTGTTTTTT
cdr3_aa: CASRSGTANTGELFF
v_call: TRBV5-1
j_call: TRBJ2-2
d_call: NA
clone_size: NA

cdr3_nt: TGTGCCAGCAGCTTGAGGCGCGACTTCCGTGCGAACACCGGGGAGCTGTTTTTT
cdr3_aa: CASSLRRDFRANTGELFF
v_call: TRBV7-9
j_call: TRBJ2-2
d_call: NA
clone_size: NA

cdr3_nt: TGTGCCAGCAGCTTCCTAGGGACTGCCCGTTCCAACGAGCAGTACTTC
cdr3_aa: CASSFLGTARSNEQYF
v_call: TRBV7-2
j_call: TRBJ2-7
d_call: NA
clone_size: NA

cdr3_nt: TGCGCCAGCAGTGAACGGTTAACGAACACTGAAGCTTTCTTT
cdr3_aa: CASSERLTNTEAFF
v_call: TRBV10-2
j_call: TRBJ1-1
d_call: NA
clone_size: once

cdr3_nt: TGTGCCAGCAGGGGACAGGGTAGGACAGAGACCCAGTACTTC
cdr3_aa: CASRGQGRTETQYF
v_call: TRBV6-1
j_call: TRBJ2-5
d_call: TRBD1
clone_size: NA

cdr3_nt: TGTGCCAGCAGCCAAGTGGGTGAGGGTGTGGGATCTGGAAACACCATATATTTT
cdr3_aa: CASSQVGEGVGSGNTIYF
v_call: TRBV14
j_call: TRBJ1-3
d_call: NA
clone_size: NA

cdr3_nt: TGTGCCAGCAGTGAAAACAGCTTAGCCCACAATGAGCAGTTCTTC
cdr3_aa: CASSENSLAHNEQFF
v_call: TRBV2
j_call: TRBJ2-1
d_call: NA
clone_size: NA

cdr3_nt: TGTGCCAGCAGCTTTTTTTCCGATACGCAGTATTTT
cdr3_aa: CASSFFSDTQYF
v_call: TRBV7-2
j_call: TRBJ2-3
d_call: NA
clone_size: NA

cdr3_nt: TGTGCCAGCAGCTTAGTTGACAGCCCCGTGCGAGAGACCCAGTACTTC
cdr3_aa: CASSLVDSPVRETQYF
v_call: TRBV7-2
j_call: TRBJ2-5
d_call: NA
clone_size: NA

cdr3_nt: TGCGCCAGCAGCTTTCCGAGGGGCGCTGAACTGACCGGGGAGCTGTTTTTT
cdr3_aa: CASSFPRGAELTGELFF
v_call: TRBV5-1
j_call: TRBJ2-2
d_call: NA
clone_size: many

cdr3_nt: TGTGCCAGCAGCCTTATGGGGGGTGGAGGGGCAGATACGCAGTATTTT
cdr3_aa: CASSLMGGGGADTQYF
v_call: TRBV11-3
j_call: TRBJ2-3
d_call: NA
clone_size: NA